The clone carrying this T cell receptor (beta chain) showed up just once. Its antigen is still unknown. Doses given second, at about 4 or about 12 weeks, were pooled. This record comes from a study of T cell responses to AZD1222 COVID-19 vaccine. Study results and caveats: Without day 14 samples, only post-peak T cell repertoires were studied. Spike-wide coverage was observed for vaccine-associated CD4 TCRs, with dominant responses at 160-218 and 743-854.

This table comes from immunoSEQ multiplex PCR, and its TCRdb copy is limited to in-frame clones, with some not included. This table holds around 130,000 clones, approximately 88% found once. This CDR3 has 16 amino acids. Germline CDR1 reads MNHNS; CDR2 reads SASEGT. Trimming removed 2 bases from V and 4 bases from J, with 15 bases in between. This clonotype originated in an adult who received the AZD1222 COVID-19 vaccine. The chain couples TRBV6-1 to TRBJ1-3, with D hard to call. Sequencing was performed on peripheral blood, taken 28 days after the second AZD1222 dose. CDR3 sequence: CASSESQAWQGNTIYF. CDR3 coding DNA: TGTGCCAGCAGTGAATCTCAGGCCTGGCAAGGAAACACCATATATTTT.